This TCR beta chain was recorded in a study of T cells after yellow fever vaccination. This clonotype was seen a few times. TCRdb reanalysed the 5' RACE reads using MiXCR and keeps one entry per CDR3 protein. The sample shows 300,000 to 450,000 distinct CDR3 sequences, approximately 5.7% of them seen only once. This CDR3 is 14 amino acids long. Trimming took 5 bases from V and 5 from J, leaving 13 bases between them. This material consisted of PBMCs, taken 5 days after the yellow fever booster vaccination. This sequence was found in a man aged 30-40 years who received the YFV17D yellow fever vaccine. V is TRBV12-3 or TRBV12-4 and J is TRBJ1-5; D may be TRBD1 (6 bases). CDR3 coding DNA: TGTGCCAGCAGTCCCTGGGACACCGATCAGCCCCAGCATTTT. Translating it yields CASSPWDTDQPQHF.